This T cell receptor beta chain was identified during a study of early T cells in non-severe SARS-CoV-2 infection. This clonotype was detected ten times or more. The antigen remains unidentified. TCRdb re-called the 5' RACE reads with MiXCR, one entry per CDR3 protein. The sample has 37,000 or so distinct CDR3 sequences, roughly 6% seen once. Study results and caveats: Matching results from VDJdb favored anti-spike CD8 responses, leaving private and CD4 specificities undetected.

V lost 6 bases to trimming and J lost 2 bases, with 10 bases between them. Germline CDR1 and CDR2: ENHRY and SYGVKD. This CDR3 contains 13 residues. V is TRBV10-3 and J is TRBJ1-2; D possibly corresponds to TRBD1 (6 bases). Source material: whole blood. This sequence was found in an adult who was a healthcare worker with PCR-confirmed SARS-CoV-2 infection or an uninfected control (not recorded which). DNA for the CDR3: TGTGCCATCAGGCAGGGGAGAAACTATGGCTACACCTTC. Translated, it gives CAIRQGRNYGYTF.